The 19 T cell receptor beta chains below come from one sample, sequenced in a study of blood T cell repertoires in COVID-19. The repertoire was sequenced with immunoSEQ multiplex PCR; TCRdb's copy has only in-frame clones and lacks some. The repertoire holds about 360,000 clones, with 75% to 90% as singletons. Source material: peripheral blood. These receptors were collected from a woman aged 55-70 years with COVID-19, enrolled during active disease.

This clone has just one count. The chain is built from TRBV6-2 or TRBV6-3 and TRBJ1-5; TRBD1 aligns across 7 bases. This CDR3 is built from 20 residues. The germline V gene has CDR1 MNHEY and CDR2 SVGEGT. After removal of 2 bases from V and 0 bases from J, the junction contained 16 bases not matched to a gene. The CDR3 DNA reads TGTGCCAGCAGTTACCCGCGTCCGCGCAGGGGGAACTATAGCAATCAGCCCCAGCATTTT. It encodes CASSYPRPRRGNYSNQPQHF.

The V gene is TRBV5-5, the J gene TRBJ2-7, with D unclear. Trimming shortened V by 1 base and J by 0 bases, and 8 bases separated the two germline ends. There are 14 residues in the CDR3. Germline V CDR1 and CDR2: SGHKS, YYEKEE (reference sequence). The CDR3 spells CASSLSQSSYEQYF. The DNA of the CDR3 is TGTGCCAGCAGCTTGAGCCAAAGCTCCTACGAGCAGTACTTC. Full variable domain (remainder filled in from reference TRBV5-5 and TRBJ2-7): DAGVTQSPTHLIKTRGQQVTLRCSPISGHKSVSWYQQVLGQGPQFIFQYYEKEERGRGNFPDRFSARQFPNYSSELNVNALLLGDSALYLCASSLSQSSYEQYFGPGTRLTVT.

The V and J genes are TRBV29-1 and TRBJ1-2; maybe TRBD1 (6 bases). Germline CDR1 is SQVTM and CDR2 is ANQGSEA. The CDR3 contains 12 residues. Trimming pared 6 bases from V and 3 bases from J, leaving 11 bases between. DNA for the CDR3: TGCAGCGTACAACAGGGATACTATGGCTACACCTTC. It is translated as CSVQQGYYGYTF.

The chain carries TRBV24-1 and TRBJ2-5, with D possibly being TRBD1 (6 bases). CDR3 length: 12 residues. Germline CDR1 and CDR2: KGHDR and SFDVKD. The germline V and J ends were trimmed by 7 bases and 4 bases, with 9 bases remaining between them. DNA of the CDR3: TGTGCCACCAGCGCAGGGGCAGAGACCCAGTACTTC. It specifies CATSAGAETQYF.

CDR3 sequence reads: CASSLGTGSNQPQHF. The CDR3 nucleotides are TGTGCCAGCAGCCTAGGGACAGGATCCAATCAGCCCCAGCATTTT. The chain carries TRBV11-2 and TRBJ1-5; 8 nucleotides match TRBD1. The CDR3 length is 15 residues. The germline V gene encodes CDR1 SGHAT and CDR2 FQNNGV. V was clipped by 5 bases and J by 3 bases; unmatched bases: 6.

This clone was observed at least ten times. CDR3 region: CASSLGSGGRKQYF. The CDR3 bases are TGTGCCAGCAGTTTAGGTAGCGGGGGAAGGAAGCAGTACTTC. The V call is TRBV27, the J call TRBJ2-7; 9 positions match TRBD2. The CDR3 is made up of 14 amino acids. Trimming removed 2 bases from V and 8 bases from J; junction bases left unmatched: 7. Germline loops: CDR1 MNHEY, CDR2 SMNVEV (reference sequence).

The rearrangement joins TRBV7-2 to TRBJ2-3; 10 bases match TRBD1. V shed 0 bases and J 4 bases; nucleotides not matched to a gene: 7. Germline-derived CDR1 and CDR2 are SGHTA and FQGNSA. The CDR3 contains 17 residues. The chain's CDR3 is CASSLARGQGVSDTQYF. CDR3 nucleotides: TGTGCCAGCAGCTTAGCGCGCGGACAGGGGGTCTCAGATACGCAGTATTTT.

The chain joins TRBV5-1 to TRBJ1-2; 10 nucleotides match TRBD1. The V and J ends lost 2 bases and 4 bases, in that order; junction bases with no gene match: 8. From germline, CDR1 is SGHRS and CDR2 YFSETQ. The CDR3 contains 16 residues. For the CDR3, the DNA is TGCGCCAGCAGCTTCGAACCGGGACAGGGGCGCTATGGCTACACCTTC. Translated, it gives CASSFEPGQGRYGYTF.

J is TRBJ1-1 and V is TRBV7-6, with D unclear. V was clipped by 1 base and J by 5 bases, with 20 bases between them. The V gene's germline CDR1 is SGHVS and CDR2 FNYEAQ. The CDR3 extends over 17 amino acids. The CDR3 spells CASSLEAMRGFDTEAFF. The CDR3, as DNA: TGTGCCAGCAGCTTAGAGGCAATGCGGGGATTCGATACTGAAGCTTTCTTT.

This clone was detected only once. The rearrangement links TRBV5-4 to TRBJ1-3; D not resolved. Per the germline V gene, CDR1 is SGHNT and CDR2 is YYREEE (reference sequence). V was cut by 3 bases and J by 3 bases, with 13 bases left in between. The CDR3 is 15 residues long. This CDR3 reads CASSSKTGSGNTIYF. DNA of the CDR3: TGTGCCAGCAGCTCCAAGACGGGTAGTGGAAACACCATATATTTT.

The chain joins TRBV7-3 to TRBJ1-3; no definite D call. The CDR3 runs to 13 residues. V lost 5 bases to trimming and J lost 4 bases, with 9 bases between them. Per the germline V gene, CDR1 is SGHTA and CDR2 is FQGTGA. The CDR3 DNA follows: TGTGCCAGCAGCCCCGGGGAAGGAAACACCATATATTTT. Translated, it gives CASSPGEGNTIYF.

The chain recombines TRBV6-5 with TRBJ2-1; a possible D gene is TRBD1 (5 bases). CDR3 size: 15 residues. CDR1 is MNHEY, CDR2 SVGAGI, per germline. V lost 11 bases and J 1 base, leaving 18 bases between the germline ends. This CDR3 is CAGKQGSSSYNEQFF. As DNA, the CDR3 is TGTGCCGGCAAGCAGGGCAGCAGTTCCTACAATGAGCAGTTCTTC.

This clone was seen only once. The chain joins TRBV5-1 to TRBJ2-3; 7 positions agree with TRBD1. Germline V lookup: CDR1 SGHRS, CDR2 YFSETQ. This CDR3 has 16 residues. V gave up 5 bases and J gave up 2 bases; unmatched junction bases: 11. In DNA, the CDR3 is TGCGCCAGCAGTCGGCAGGGGACAGACTACACAGATACGCAGTATTTT. Protein: CASSRQGTDYTDTQYF.

This chain links TRBV11-2 with TRBJ2-1, with TRBD1 matching 7 bases. The germline V gene has CDR1 SGHAT and CDR2 FQNNGV. V shed 2 bases, J shed 3 bases, and the junction held 7 bases outside the gene matches. The CDR3 loop spans 16 amino acids. The CDR3 reads CASSLLTGTDYNEQFF. In DNA, the CDR3 is TGTGCCAGCAGCTTACTAACCGGGACAGACTACAATGAGCAGTTCTTC.

This clone was recorded once. The chain joins TRBV12-3 or TRBV12-4 to TRBJ2-7; possible D gene TRBD1, 5 bases. V was cut by 6 bases and J by 4 bases, with 10 bases left in between. The CDR3 spans 12 residues. The CDR3 nucleotides read TGTGCCAGCAGGCAAGACAGATACGAGCAGTACTTC. Protein: CASRQDRYEQYF.

The genes are TRBV5-6 and TRBJ2-7, with 8 bases matching TRBD1. Losses at the gene ends were 0 bases for V and 2 bases for J; bases not matched to a gene: 4. The germline gives CDR1 SGHDT, CDR2 YYEEEE. There are 15 residues in the CDR3. The CDR3 nucleotides read TGTGCCAGCAGCTTGGGACAGGGGTATACCTACGAGCAGTACTTC. Translating it yields CASSLGQGYTYEQYF.

The rearrangement joins TRBV19 to TRBJ1-2; weak D call: TRBD1 (6 bases). Trimming left V 3 bases short and J 2 bases short, with 16 bases between. This CDR3 spans 16 amino acids. Germline values: CDR1 LNHDA, CDR2 SQIVND (reference sequence). The CDR3 here is CASSILNGGHNYGYTF. The CDR3 DNA follows: TGTGCCAGTAGTATCTTGAACGGGGGGCACAACTATGGCTACACCTTC.

The gene calls are TRBV5-6 and TRBJ1-6, with D unresolved. Per the germline V gene, CDR1 is SGHDT and CDR2 is YYEEEE. The ends were cut back, 4 bases at V and 10 bases at J, with 9 bases in the middle. The CDR3 covers 12 residues. CDR3 in DNA: TGTGCCAGCAGCCCCGAGAACTCACCCCTCCACTTT. Residues: CASSPENSPLHF.

V usage is TRBV20-1 and J usage is TRBJ2-1; D is unresolved. CDR3 length: 11 residues. Per the germline V gene, CDR1 is DFQATT and CDR2 is SNEGSKA (reference sequence). Between the trimmed V and J ends, which lost 4 bases and 6 bases, there was a span of 7 bases. CDR3 DNA: TGCAGTGCTAAAAAGCGCAATGAGCAGTTCTTC. Its protein is CSAKKRNEQFF.